The 24 T cell receptor beta chains below come from one sample, sequenced in a study of blood T cells in healthy people across ages. Alongside a J-beta primer mix, a sample-barcoded 5' primer served in a second PCR lasting about 7 to 11 cycles. In TCRdb, the 5' RACE reads were re-called with MiXCR into one record per CDR3 protein. This table has 350,000 to 450,000 distinct CDR3 sequences, about 55% appearing once. Sequenced sample: blood. All receptors come from a man between 60 and 75 years old in good health.

The V gene is TRBV4-3, the J gene TRBJ2-1, with 11 bases matching TRBD2. Trimming removed 4 bases from V and 4 bases from J; junction bases left unmatched: 6. This CDR3 has 16 amino acids. CDR1 is LGHNA and CDR2 is YSLEER in the germline V gene. DNA of the CDR3: TGCGCCAGCAGCCCCAGGATAGCGGGGGGGTACAATGAGCAGTTCTTC. The encoded protein is CASSPRIAGGYNEQFF.

This clonotype occurred once. V gene TRBV20-1 combines with J gene TRBJ2-1; D tentatively fits TRBD1 or TRBD2 (5 bases each). The ends were cut back, 6 bases at V and 6 bases at J, with 15 bases in the middle. The CDR3 loop spans 13 amino acids. Germline V gives CDR1 DFQATT, CDR2 SNEGSKA (reference sequence). The CDR3: CSARDPNPNEQFF. The CDR3, as DNA: TGCAGTGCCAGGGACCCAAACCCCAATGAGCAGTTCTTC.

This clonotype has just a few counts. The V call is TRBV25-1, the J call TRBJ1-1; perhaps TRBD1 as D (6 bases). The CDR3 length is 15 residues. V lost 0 bases, J lost 8 bases, and 16 bases lay in between. Per the germline V gene, CDR1 is MGHDK and CDR2 is SYGVNS. The CDR3 region has the DNA TGTGCCAGCAGTGAATACCCGCGGGGGCTCCCCGAAGCTTTCTTT. The encoded protein is CASSEYPRGLPEAFF.

This chain uses TRBV6-2 or TRBV6-3 with TRBJ2-7, with 10 bases identical to TRBD2. With 5 bases clipped from V and 6 bases from J, the junction kept 13 bases outside the gene matches. Looked up from germline, CDR1 is MNHEY and CDR2 is SVGEGT. CDR3 length: 16 residues. Here the CDR3 reads CASSQPAGGPGGEQYF. The CDR3 region has the DNA TGTGCCAGCAGTCAACCAGCGGGAGGGCCAGGCGGCGAGCAGTACTTC.

The V gene is TRBV28, the J gene TRBJ1-6; no reliable D call. The CDR3 length is 12 residues. The germline gives CDR1 MDHEN, CDR2 SYDVKM. Trimming pared 6 bases from V and 10 bases from J, leaving 10 bases between. The DNA of the CDR3 is TGTGCCAGCAGGAGGGAAAAATCACCCCTCCACTTT. It yields the protein CASRREKSPLHF.

This rearrangement joins TRBV29-1 to TRBJ2-7, with unresolved D. CDR3 length equals 12 residues. Germline V gene lookup returns CDR1 SQVTM and CDR2 ANQGSEA. Trimming cost V 4 bases and J 3 bases, with 10 bases left between them. The CDR3 coding sequence is TGCAGCGTTGCGGACGGAGTCTACGAGCAGTACTTC. The encoded protein is CSVADGVYEQYF.

Concerning this clonotype itself: The junction does not match germline at one end; this may be a read error. The chain couples TRBV7-2 to TRBJ2-1; D gene ambiguous. Germline V gene lookup returns CDR1 SGHTA and CDR2 FQGNSA. This CDR3 spans 13 amino acids. CDR3 amino acids: CASSFQPLDERFF. The CDR3 DNA reads as TGTGCCAGCAGCTTTCAGCCGTTGGATGAGCGGTTCTTC.

Comment on this clonotype: Just one base apart from a much larger clone, this may be a read error. The chain's CDR3 is CSARTSGGPYEQYF. The CDR3 DNA reads as TGCAGCGCCCGGACTAGCGGGGGGCCCTACGAGCAGTACTTC. This chain joins TRBV29-1 and TRBJ2-7; TRBD2 aligns across 14 bases. V shed 7 bases and J 2 bases; nucleotides not matched to a gene: 4. This CDR3 contains 14 residues. Germline CDR1 and CDR2: SQVTM and ANQGSEA.

The chain is built from TRBV28 and TRBJ2-4, with TRBD1 identical over 10 bases. The J call may be wrong; the DNA end is better matched by TRBJ2-7. The V gene's germline CDR1 is MDHEN and CDR2 SYDVKM. This CDR3 has 16 amino acids. CDR3 DNA sequence: TGTGCCAGCAGTTTAGGACTGGGGACAGGGGTCCACGAGCAGTACTTC. Translating it yields CASSLGLGTGVHEQYF.

The chain is built from TRBV7-2 and TRBJ2-2; 11 bases are shared with TRBD1. This CDR3 region has 15 residues. The V segment lost 1 base and the J segment 6 bases; nucleotides outside the gene matches: 1. Looked up from germline, CDR1 is SGHTA and CDR2 is FQGNSA. CDR3 amino acids: CASSLEGQGAGELFF. The CDR3 coding sequence is TGTGCCAGCAGCTTAGAGGGACAGGGGGCCGGGGAGCTGTTTTTT. Complete variable domain (other parts from reference TRBV7-2 and TRBJ2-2): GAGVSQSPSNKVTEKGKDVELRCDPISGHTALYWYRQSLGQGLEFLIYFQGNSAPDKSGLPSDRFSAERTGGSVSTLTIQRTQQEDSAVYLCASSLEGQGAGELFFGEGSRLTVL.

V usage is TRBV20-1 and J usage is TRBJ2-2; 9 nucleotides match TRBD2. CDR1 DFQATT and CDR2 SNEGSKA come from the germline V gene (reference sequence). This CDR3 comprises 15 residues. The J segment lost 0 bases and the V segment lost 3 bases, leaving 2 bases of the junction unmatched. The CDR3, as DNA: TGCAGTGCTAGTTCTAGCGGGACGAACACCGGGGAGCTGTTTTTT. Amino acids: CSASSSGTNTGELFF.

The chain couples TRBV27 to TRBJ1-4, with D hard to call. The CDR3 is 16 residues long. V was pared by 5 bases and J by 2 bases, with 15 bases between. Germline V gives CDR1 MNHEY, CDR2 SMNVEV (reference sequence). The CDR3 protein is CASSPRWAATNEKLFF. The CDR3 region has the DNA TGTGCCAGCAGTCCGAGGTGGGCAGCCACTAATGAAAAACTGTTTTTT.

The gene calls are TRBV20-1 and TRBJ2-3, with D possibly matching TRBD2 (5 bases). Germline V gene sequence: CDR1 DFQATT, CDR2 SNEGSKA (reference sequence). The V end lost 5 bases, the J end lost 3 bases, and 12 bases lay between the germline ends. The CDR3 consists of 13 residues. This chain's CDR3 is CSAFSGTTDTQYF. CDR3 DNA: TGCAGTGCTTTCAGCGGAACTACAGATACGCAGTATTTT.

As for this clonotype: Since a much larger clone is just one base distant, this may be a read error. The chain links TRBV7-2 to TRBJ2-1; 8 nucleotides agree with TRBD2. Looked up from germline, CDR1 is SGHTA and CDR2 is FQGNSA. The CDR3 contains 13 residues. The junction had 6 bases not matched to a gene; V was cut back by 5 bases and J by 9 bases. The CDR3 nucleotides are TGTACCAGCAGCCCGGGGGGGTTGGGTGAGCAGTTCTTC. Translated: CTSSPGGLGEQFF.

This clonotype was seen only a few times. V is TRBV28 and J is TRBJ2-7, with D unresolved. The CDR3 covers 14 residues. The germline gives CDR1 MDHEN, CDR2 SYDVKM. V lost 2 bases and J 3 bases, leaving 11 bases between the germline ends. Here the CDR3 reads CASSLVTGLYEQYF. CDR3 nucleotides: TGTGCCAGCAGTTTAGTGACGGGCCTCTACGAGCAGTACTTC. The full variable domain, completed using reference TRBV28 and TRBJ2-7, is DVKVTQSSRYLVKRTGEKVFLECVQDMDHENMFWYRQDPGLGLRLIYFSYDVKMKEKGDIPEGYSVSREKKERFSLILESASTNQTSMYLCASSLVTGLYEQYFGPGTRLTVT.

This chain links TRBV6-5 with TRBJ2-7; weak D call: TRBD2 (5 bases). This CDR3 has 16 amino acids. Germline-derived CDR1 and CDR2 are MNHEY and SVGAGI. Trimming stripped 2 bases from V and 3 bases from J, with 17 bases between. The DNA of the CDR3 is TGTGCCAGCAGTTACCGAGGCGGAGGAACCAGCTACGAGCAGTACTTC. It is translated as CASSYRGGGTSYEQYF.

This rearrangement joins TRBV2 to TRBJ2-1; 7 nucleotides match TRBD2. The V gene end was trimmed by 3 bases and the J gene end by 2 bases; junction bases not matched to a gene: 7. This CDR3 is 16 amino acids long. The germline gives CDR1 SNHLY, CDR2 FYNNEI. The CDR3 DNA sequence: TGTGCCAGCAGTGATCCGGCGGGGGAGACCTACAATGAGCAGTTCTTC. Its translation is CASSDPAGETYNEQFF.

V gene TRBV5-4 combines with J gene TRBJ2-1; TRBD2 agrees at 11 bases. From germline, CDR1 is SGHNT and CDR2 YYREEE (reference sequence). The CDR3 extends over 15 amino acids. The J segment lost 5 bases and the V segment lost 4 bases, leaving 5 bases of the junction unmatched. CDR3 in DNA: TGTGCCAGCAGCCCTTCTAGCGGGAGGAACAATGAGCAGTTCTTC. Translated, it gives CASSPSSGRNNEQFF. The full variable domain, its missing parts supplied by reference TRBV5-4 and TRBJ2-1, is ETGVTQSPTHLIKTRGQQVTLRCSSQSGHNTVSWYQQALGQGPQFIFQYYREEENGRGNFPPRFSGLQFPNYSSELNVNALELDDSALYLCASSPSSGRNNEQFFGPGTRLTVL.

A single count supports this clonotype. The chain couples TRBV4-3 to TRBJ1-5; the D gene is possibly TRBD1 (6 bases). The CDR3 spans 17 residues. Trimming took 2 bases from V and 0 from J, leaving 14 bases between them. Germline lookup yields CDR1 LGHNA and CDR2 YSLEER. The CDR3 DNA sequence: TGCGCCAGCAGCCAAAGGTTCGGACAGTATAGCAATCAGCCCCAGCATTTT. It encodes CASSQRFGQYSNQPQHF.

V usage is TRBV29-1 and J usage is TRBJ2-7; no clear D. Germline V CDR1 and CDR2: SQVTM, ANQGSEA. V lost 4 bases, J lost 3 bases, and 16 bases lay in between. The CDR3 consists of 14 residues. The CDR3 loop is CSVVSALSLYEQYF. CDR3 DNA: TGCAGCGTTGTCTCAGCCCTCTCACTCTACGAGCAGTACTTC.

J is TRBJ2-7 and V is TRBV7-6; 9 bases fit TRBD2. Germline values: CDR1 SGHVS, CDR2 FNYEAQ. V was clipped by 0 bases and J by 5 bases; unmatched bases: 2. There are 14 residues in the CDR3. The CDR3 loop reads CASSLASGSHEQYF. As DNA, the CDR3 is TGTGCCAGCAGCTTAGCTAGCGGGAGCCACGAGCAGTACTTC.

This clonotype was detected ten times or more. The chain is built from TRBV5-1 and TRBJ2-4; 7 bases fit TRBD1. V was clipped by 4 bases and J by 5 bases; unmatched bases: 6. Germline V CDR1 and CDR2: SGHRS, YFSETQ. The CDR3 has 14 amino acids. CDR3 coding DNA: TGCGCCAGCAGCCCAAGGGGACAGCAAAACATTCAGTACTTC. It specifies CASSPRGQQNIQYF.

This clonotype occurred a few times. CDR3 amino acids: CASSNRVLGAGANVLTF. Here the CDR3 DNA reads TGTGCCAGCAGCAACCGGGTCTTAGGGGCCGGGGCCAACGTCCTGACTTTC. The rearrangement joins TRBV5-6 to TRBJ2-6; weak D call: TRBD1 (5 bases). The length of the CDR3 is 17 residues. The V end lost 4 bases, the J end lost 4 bases, and 18 bases lay between the germline ends. The germline CDR1 and CDR2 sequences are SGHDT and YYEEEE.

The CDR3 sequence: CAWIPRDTLPYEQYF. The CDR3 DNA is TGTGCCTGGATCCCTCGGGACACACTACCCTACGAGCAGTACTTC. The chain carries TRBV30 and TRBJ2-7; tentative D call: TRBD1 (6 bases). Germline V gene sequence: CDR1 GTSNPN, CDR2 SVGIG (reference sequence). The CDR3 has 15 residues. V was clipped by 4 bases and J by 2 bases, with 18 bases between them.